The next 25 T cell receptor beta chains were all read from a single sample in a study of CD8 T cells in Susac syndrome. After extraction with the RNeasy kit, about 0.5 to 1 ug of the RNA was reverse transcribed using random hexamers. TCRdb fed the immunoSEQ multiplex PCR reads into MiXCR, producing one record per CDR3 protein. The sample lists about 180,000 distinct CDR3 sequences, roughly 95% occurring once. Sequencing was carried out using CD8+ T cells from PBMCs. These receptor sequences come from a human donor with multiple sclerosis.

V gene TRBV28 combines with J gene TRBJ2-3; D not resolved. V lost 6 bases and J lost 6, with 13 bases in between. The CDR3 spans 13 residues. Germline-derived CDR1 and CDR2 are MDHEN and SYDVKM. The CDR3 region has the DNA TGTGCCAGCAGCCCACTCCCCGGGGATACGCAGTATTTT. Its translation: CASSPLPGDTQYF. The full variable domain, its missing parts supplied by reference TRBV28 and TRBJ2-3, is DVKVTQSSRYLVKRTGEKVFLECVQDMDHENMFWYRQDPGLGLRLIYFSYDVKMKEKGDIPEGYSVSREKKERFSLILESASTNQTSMYLCASSPLPGDTQYFGPGTRLTVL.

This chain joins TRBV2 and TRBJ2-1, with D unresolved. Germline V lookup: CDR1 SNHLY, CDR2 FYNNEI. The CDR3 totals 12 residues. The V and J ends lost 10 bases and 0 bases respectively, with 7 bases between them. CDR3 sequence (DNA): TGTGCCACGGCAAGCTCCTACAATGAGCAGTTCTTC. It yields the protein CATASSYNEQFF.

The CDR3 DNA follows: TGTGCTAGTGGTTTGAGTGCCATCACCCAGTACTTC. It codes for CASGLSAITQYF. The chain combines TRBV12-5 with TRBJ2-5; unclear D gene. V was shortened by 2 bases and J by 8 bases, with 9 bases between the two germline ends. Per germline, CDR1 LGHNT and CDR2 FRNRAP. The CDR3 runs to 12 residues.

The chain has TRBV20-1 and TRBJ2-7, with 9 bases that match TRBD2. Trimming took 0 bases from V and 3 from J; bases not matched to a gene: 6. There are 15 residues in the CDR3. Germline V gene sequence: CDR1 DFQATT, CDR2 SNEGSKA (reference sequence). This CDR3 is CSARDLAGDRYEQYF. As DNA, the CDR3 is TGCAGTGCTAGAGATTTAGCGGGGGATCGCTACGAGCAGTACTTC.

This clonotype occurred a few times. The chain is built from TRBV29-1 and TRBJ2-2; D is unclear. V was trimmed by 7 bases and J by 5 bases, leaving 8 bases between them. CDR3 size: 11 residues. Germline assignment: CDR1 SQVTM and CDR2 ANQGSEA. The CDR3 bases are TGCAGCGCCGTGGATACCGGGGAGCTGTTTTTT. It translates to CSAVDTGELFF.

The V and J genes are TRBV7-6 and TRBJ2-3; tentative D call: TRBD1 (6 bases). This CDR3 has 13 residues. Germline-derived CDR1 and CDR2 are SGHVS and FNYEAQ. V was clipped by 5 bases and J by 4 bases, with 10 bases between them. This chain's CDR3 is CASSLGTSDTQYF. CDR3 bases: TGTGCCAGCAGCCTCGGGACATCAGATACGCAGTATTTT.

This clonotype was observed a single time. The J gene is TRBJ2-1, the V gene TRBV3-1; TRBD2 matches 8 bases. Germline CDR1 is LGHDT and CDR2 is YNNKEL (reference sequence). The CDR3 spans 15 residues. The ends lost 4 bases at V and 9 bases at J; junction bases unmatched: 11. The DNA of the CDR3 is TGTGCCAGCAGCCTTCTCATTAGCGGGAACGGTGAGCAGTTCTTC. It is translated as CASSLLISGNGEQFF.

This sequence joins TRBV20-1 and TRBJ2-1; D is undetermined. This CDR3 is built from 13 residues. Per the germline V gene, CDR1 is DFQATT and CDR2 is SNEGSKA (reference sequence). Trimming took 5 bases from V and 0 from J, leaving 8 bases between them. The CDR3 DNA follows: TGCAGTGCTGCCGGTAGCTCCTACAATGAGCAGTTCTTC. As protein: CSAAGSSYNEQFF.

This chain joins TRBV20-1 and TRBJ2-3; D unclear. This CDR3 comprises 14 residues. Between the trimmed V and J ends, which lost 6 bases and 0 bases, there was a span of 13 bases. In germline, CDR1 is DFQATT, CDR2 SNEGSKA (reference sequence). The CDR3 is CSADTDSSTDTQYF. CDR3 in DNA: TGCAGTGCCGACACAGACTCTAGCACAGATACGCAGTATTTT.

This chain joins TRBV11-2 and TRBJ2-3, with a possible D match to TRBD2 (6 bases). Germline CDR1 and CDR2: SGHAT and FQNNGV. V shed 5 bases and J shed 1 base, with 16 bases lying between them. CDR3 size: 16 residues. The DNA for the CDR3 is TGTGCCAGCAGCCCCTTTGGTTGGGAGGGCACAGATACGCAGTATTTT. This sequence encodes CASSPFGWEGTDTQYF. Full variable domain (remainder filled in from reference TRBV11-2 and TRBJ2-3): EAGVAQSPRYKIIEKRQSVAFWCNPISGHATLYWYQQILGQGPKLLIQFQNNGVVDDSQLPKDRFSAERLKGVDSTLKIQPAKLEDSAVYLCASSPFGWEGTDTQYFGPGTRLTVL.

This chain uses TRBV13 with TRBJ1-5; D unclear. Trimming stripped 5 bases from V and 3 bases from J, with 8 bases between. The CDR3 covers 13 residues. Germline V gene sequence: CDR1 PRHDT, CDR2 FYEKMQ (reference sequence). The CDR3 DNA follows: TGTGCCAGCAGCGAGGGTATCAATCAGCCCCAGCATTTT. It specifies CASSEGINQPQHF.

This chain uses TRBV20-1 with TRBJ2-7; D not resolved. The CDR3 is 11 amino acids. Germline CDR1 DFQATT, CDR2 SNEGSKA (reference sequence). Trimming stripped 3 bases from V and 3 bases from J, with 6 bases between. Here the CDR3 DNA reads TGCAGTGCTAGTAGGCTCTACGAGCAGTACTTC. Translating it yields CSASRLYEQYF.

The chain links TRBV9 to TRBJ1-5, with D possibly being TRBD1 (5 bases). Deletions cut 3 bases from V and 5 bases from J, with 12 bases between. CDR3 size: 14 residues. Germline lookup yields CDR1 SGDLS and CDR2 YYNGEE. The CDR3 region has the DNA TGTGCCAGCAGCGGGGGGACCTATTATCAGCCCCAGCATTTT. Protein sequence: CASSGGTYYQPQHF.

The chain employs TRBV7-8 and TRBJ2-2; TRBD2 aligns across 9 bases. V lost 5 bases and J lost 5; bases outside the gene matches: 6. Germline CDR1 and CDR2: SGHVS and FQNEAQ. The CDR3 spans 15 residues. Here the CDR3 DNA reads TGTGCCAGCAGCCCAGGACTAGCGACAACCGGGGAGCTGTTTTTT. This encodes CASSPGLATTGELFF.

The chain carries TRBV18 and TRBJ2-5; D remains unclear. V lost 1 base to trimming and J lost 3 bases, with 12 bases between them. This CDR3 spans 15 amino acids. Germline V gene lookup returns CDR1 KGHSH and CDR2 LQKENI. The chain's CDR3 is CASSPRFTLEETQYF. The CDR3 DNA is TGTGCCAGCTCACCACGGTTCACCTTGGAAGAGACCCAGTACTTC.

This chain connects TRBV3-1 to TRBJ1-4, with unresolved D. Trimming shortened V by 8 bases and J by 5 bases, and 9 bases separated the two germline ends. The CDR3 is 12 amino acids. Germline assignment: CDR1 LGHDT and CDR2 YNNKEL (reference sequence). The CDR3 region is CASGKNNEKLFF. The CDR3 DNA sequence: TGTGCCAGCGGAAAGAACAATGAAAAACTGTTTTTT.

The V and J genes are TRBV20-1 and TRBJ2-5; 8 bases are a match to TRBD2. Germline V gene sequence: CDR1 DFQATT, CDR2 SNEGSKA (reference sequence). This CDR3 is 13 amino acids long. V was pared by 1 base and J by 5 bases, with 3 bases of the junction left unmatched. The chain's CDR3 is CSARAGGLETQYF. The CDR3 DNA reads TGCAGTGCTAGAGCGGGGGGGCTGGAGACCCAGTACTTC.

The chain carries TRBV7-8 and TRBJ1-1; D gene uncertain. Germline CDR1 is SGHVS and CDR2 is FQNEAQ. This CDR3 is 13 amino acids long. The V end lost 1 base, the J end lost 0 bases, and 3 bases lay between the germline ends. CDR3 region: CASSLELNTEAFF. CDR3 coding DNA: TGTGCCAGCAGCTTAGAGTTGAACACTGAAGCTTTCTTT.

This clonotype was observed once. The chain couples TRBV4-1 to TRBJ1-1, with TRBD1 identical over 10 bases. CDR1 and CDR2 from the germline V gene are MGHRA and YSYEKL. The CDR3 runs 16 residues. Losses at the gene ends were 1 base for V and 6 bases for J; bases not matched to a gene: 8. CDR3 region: CASSQVSGTGVAEAFF. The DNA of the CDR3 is TGCGCCAGCAGCCAAGTTTCCGGGACAGGGGTCGCTGAAGCTTTCTTT.

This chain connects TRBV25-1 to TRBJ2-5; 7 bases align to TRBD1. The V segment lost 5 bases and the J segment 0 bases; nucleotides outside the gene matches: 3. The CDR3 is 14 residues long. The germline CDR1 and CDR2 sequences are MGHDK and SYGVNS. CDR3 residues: CASSQQGYQETQYF. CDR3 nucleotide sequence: TGTGCCAGCAGTCAACAGGGGTACCAAGAGACCCAGTACTTC.

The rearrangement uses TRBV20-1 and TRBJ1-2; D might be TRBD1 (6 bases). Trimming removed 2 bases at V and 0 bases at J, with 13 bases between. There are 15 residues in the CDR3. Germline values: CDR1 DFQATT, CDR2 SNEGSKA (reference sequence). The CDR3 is CSARNYRDPNYGYTF. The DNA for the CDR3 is TGCAGTGCTAGAAACTACAGGGACCCTAACTATGGCTACACCTTC.

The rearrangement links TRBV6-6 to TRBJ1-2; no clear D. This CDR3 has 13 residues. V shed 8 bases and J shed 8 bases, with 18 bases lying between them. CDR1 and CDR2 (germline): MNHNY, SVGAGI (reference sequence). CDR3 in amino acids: CASGWNKGEGYTF. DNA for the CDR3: TGTGCCAGCGGCTGGAACAAGGGCGAAGGCTACACCTTC.

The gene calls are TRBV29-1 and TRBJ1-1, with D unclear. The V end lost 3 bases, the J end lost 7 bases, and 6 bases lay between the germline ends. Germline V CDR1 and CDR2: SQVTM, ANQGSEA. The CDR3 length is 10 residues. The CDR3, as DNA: TGCAGCGTTGATATCCATGAAGCTTTCTTT. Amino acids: CSVDIHEAFF.

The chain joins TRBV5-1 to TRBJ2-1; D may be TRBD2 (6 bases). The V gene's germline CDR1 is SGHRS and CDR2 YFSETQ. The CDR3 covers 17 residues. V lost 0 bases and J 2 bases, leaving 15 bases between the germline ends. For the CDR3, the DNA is TGCGCCAGCAGCTTGGTTCCCGCCGGGAGTCCCTACAATGAGCAGTTCTTC. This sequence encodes CASSLVPAGSPYNEQFF.

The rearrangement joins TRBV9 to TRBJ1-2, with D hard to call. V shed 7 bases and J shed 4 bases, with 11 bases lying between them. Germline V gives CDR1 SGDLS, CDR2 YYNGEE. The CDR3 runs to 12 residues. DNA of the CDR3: TGTGCCAGCGGAGGGCTTGGCTATGGCTACACCTTC. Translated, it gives CASGGLGYGYTF.